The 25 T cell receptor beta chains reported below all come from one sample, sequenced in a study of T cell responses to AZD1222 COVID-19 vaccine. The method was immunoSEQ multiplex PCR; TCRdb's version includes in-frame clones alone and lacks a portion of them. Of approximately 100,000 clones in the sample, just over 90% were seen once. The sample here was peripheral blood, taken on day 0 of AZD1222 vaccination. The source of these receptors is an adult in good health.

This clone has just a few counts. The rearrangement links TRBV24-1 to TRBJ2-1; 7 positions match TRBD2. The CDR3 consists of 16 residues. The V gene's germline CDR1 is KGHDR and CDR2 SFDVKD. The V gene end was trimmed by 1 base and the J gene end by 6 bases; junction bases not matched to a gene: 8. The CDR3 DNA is TGTGCCACCAGTGATTTTCGGACTAGAGTAGGCAATGAGCAGTTCTTC. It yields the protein CATSDFRTRVGNEQFF.

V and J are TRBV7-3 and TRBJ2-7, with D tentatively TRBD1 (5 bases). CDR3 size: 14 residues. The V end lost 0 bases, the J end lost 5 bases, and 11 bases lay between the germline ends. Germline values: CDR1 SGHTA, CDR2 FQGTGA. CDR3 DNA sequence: TGTGCCAGCAGCTTAACAGGCAGGGCCCACGAGCAGTACTTC. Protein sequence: CASSLTGRAHEQYF.

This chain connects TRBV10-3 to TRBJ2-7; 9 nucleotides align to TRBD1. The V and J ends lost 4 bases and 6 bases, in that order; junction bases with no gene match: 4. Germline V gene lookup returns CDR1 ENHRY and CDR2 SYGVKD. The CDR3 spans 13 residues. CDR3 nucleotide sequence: TGTGCCATCAGTGGGGACAGGGCCTTCGAGCAGTACTTC. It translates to CAISGDRAFEQYF.

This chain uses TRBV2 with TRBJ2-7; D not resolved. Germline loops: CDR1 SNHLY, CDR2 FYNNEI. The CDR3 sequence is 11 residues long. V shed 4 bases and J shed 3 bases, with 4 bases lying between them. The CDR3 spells CASSVSYEQYF. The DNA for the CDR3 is TGTGCCAGCAGTGTCAGCTACGAGCAGTACTTC.

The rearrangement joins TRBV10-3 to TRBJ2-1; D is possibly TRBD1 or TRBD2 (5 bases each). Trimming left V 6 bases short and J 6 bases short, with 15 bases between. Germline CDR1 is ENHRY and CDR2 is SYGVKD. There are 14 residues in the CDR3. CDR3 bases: TGTGCCATCAGAAGGGACCCAACTATCAATGAGCAGTTCTTC. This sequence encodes CAIRRDPTINEQFF.

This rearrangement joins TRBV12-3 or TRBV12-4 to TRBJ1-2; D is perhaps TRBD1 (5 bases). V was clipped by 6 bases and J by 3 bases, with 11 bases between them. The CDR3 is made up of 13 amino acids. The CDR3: CASRETDYYGYTF. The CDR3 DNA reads TGTGCCAGCAGGGAGACAGATTACTATGGCTACACCTTC.

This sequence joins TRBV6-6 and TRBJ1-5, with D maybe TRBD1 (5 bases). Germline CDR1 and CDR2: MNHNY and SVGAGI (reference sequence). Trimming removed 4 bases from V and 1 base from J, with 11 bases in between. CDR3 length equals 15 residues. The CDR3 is CASSLSGGSNQPQHF. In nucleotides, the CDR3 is TGTGCCAGCAGTTTATCCGGGGGAAGCAATCAGCCCCAGCATTTT.

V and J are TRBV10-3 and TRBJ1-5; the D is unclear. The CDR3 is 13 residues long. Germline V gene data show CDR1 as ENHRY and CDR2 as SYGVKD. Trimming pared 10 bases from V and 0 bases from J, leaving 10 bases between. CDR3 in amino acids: CATEDGSNQPQHF. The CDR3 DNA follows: TGTGCCACGGAGGACGGTAGCAATCAGCCCCAGCATTTT.

DNA for the CDR3: TGTGCCAGCATGGTATCGGGTAACTATGGCTACACCTTC. As protein: CASMVSGNYGYTF. The chain combines TRBV28 with TRBJ1-2, with D unclear. V lost 7 bases and J 1 base, leaving 10 bases between the germline ends. Germline V CDR1 and CDR2: MDHEN, SYDVKM. CDR3 length equals 13 residues.

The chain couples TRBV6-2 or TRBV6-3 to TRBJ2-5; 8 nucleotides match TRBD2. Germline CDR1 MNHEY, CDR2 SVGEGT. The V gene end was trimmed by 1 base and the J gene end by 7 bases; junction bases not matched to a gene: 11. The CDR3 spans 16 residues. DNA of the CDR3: TGTGCCAGCAGTTACTTTTTAGCGGGGACTTTGGGGACCCAGTACTTC. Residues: CASSYFLAGTLGTQYF.

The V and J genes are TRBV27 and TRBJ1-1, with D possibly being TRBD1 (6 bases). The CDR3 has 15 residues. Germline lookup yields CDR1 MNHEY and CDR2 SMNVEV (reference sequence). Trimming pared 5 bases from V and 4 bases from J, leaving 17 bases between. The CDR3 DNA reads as TGTGCCAGCAGTCCCAAGGGGGGCGTGGGCACTGAAGCTTTCTTT. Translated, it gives CASSPKGGVGTEAFF.

The CDR3 loop reads CASSPPRVAGADYNEQFF. CDR3 DNA sequence: TGTGCCAGCAGCCCCCCACGAGTAGCGGGGGCAGACTACAATGAGCAGTTCTTC. The V and J genes are TRBV28 and TRBJ2-1; 9 bases match TRBD2. Germline values: CDR1 MDHEN, CDR2 SYDVKM. Losses at the gene ends were 6 bases for V and 3 bases for J; bases not matched to a gene: 15. The CDR3 runs 18 residues.

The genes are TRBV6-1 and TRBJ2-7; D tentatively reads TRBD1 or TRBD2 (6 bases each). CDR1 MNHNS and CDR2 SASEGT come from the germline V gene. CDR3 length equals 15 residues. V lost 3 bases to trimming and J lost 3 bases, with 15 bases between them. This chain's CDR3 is CASSDGGLVFYEQYF. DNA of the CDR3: TGTGCCAGCAGTGACGGGGGCCTAGTCTTCTACGAGCAGTACTTC.

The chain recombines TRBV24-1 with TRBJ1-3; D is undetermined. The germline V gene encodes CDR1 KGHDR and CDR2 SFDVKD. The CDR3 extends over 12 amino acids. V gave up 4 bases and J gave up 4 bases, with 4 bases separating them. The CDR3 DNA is TGTGCCACCAGTGACCCCGGAAACACCATATATTTT. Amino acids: CATSDPGNTIYF.

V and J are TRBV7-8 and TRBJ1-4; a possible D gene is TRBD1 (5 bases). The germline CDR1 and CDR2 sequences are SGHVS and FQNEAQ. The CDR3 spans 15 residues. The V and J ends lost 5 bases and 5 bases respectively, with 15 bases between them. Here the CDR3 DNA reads TGTGCCAGCAGCGACCACGGGACGTCGAATGAAAAACTGTTTTTT. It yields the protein CASSDHGTSNEKLFF. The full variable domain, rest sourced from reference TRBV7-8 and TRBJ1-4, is GAGVSQSPRYKVAKRGQDVALRCDPISGHVSLFWYQQALGQGPEFLTYFQNEAQLDKSGLPSDRFFAERPEGSVSTLKIQRTQQEDSAVYLCASSDHGTSNEKLFFGSGTQLSVL.

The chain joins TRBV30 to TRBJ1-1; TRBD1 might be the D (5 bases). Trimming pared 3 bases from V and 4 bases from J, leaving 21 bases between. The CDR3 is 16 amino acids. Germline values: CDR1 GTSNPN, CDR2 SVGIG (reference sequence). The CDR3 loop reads CAWSPWVGGRGTEAFF. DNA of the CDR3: TGTGCCTGGAGCCCGTGGGTTGGGGGAAGAGGCACTGAAGCTTTCTTT.

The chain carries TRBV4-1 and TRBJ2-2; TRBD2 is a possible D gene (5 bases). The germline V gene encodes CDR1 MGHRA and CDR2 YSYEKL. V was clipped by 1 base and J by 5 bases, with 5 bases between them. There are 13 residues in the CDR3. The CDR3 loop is CASSQAGTGELFF. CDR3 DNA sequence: TGCGCCAGCAGCCAAGCGGGAACCGGGGAGCTGTTTTTT.

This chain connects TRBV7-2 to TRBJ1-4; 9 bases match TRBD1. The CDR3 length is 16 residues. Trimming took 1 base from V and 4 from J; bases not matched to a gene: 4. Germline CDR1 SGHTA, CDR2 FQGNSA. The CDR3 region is CASSLGWGQGNEKLFF. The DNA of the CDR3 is TGTGCCAGCAGCTTAGGATGGGGACAGGGTAATGAAAAACTGTTTTTT. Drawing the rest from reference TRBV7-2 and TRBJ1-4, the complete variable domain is GAGVSQSPSNKVTEKGKDVELRCDPISGHTALYWYRQSLGQGLEFLIYFQGNSAPDKSGLPSDRFSAERTGGSVSTLTIQRTQQEDSAVYLCASSLGWGQGNEKLFFGSGTQLSVL.

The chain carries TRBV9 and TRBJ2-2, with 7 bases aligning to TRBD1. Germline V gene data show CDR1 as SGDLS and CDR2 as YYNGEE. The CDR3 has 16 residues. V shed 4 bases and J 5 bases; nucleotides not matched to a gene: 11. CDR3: CASSPGTDEMTGELFF. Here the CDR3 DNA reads TGTGCCAGCAGCCCTGGGACAGACGAAATGACCGGGGAGCTGTTTTTT.

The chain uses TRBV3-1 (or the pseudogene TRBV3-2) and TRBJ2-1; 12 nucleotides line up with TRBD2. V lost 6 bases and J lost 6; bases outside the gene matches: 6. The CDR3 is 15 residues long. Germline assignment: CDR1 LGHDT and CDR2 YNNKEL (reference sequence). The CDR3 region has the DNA TGTGCCAGCAGTATCGCTAGCGGGGGGGTCAATGAGCAGTTCTTC. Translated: CASSIASGGVNEQFF.

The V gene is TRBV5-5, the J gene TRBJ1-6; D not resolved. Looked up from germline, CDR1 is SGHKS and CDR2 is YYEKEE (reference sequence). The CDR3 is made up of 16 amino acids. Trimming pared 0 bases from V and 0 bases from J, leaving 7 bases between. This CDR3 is CASSLAGSSYNSPLHF. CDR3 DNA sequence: TGTGCCAGCAGCTTGGCCGGGAGCTCCTATAATTCACCCCTCCACTTT.

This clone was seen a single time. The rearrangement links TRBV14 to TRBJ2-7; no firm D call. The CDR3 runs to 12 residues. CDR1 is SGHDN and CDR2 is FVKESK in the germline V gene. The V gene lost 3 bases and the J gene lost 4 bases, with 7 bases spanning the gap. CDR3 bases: TGTGCCAGCAGCCAGACTGTTTACGAGCAGTACTTC. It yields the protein CASSQTVYEQYF.

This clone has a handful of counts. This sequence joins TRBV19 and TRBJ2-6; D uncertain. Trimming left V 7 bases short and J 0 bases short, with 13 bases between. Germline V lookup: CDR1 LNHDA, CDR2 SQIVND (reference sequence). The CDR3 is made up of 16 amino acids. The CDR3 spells CASNPMAHSGANVLTF. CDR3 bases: TGTGCCAGTAACCCCATGGCACACTCTGGGGCCAACGTCCTGACTTTC.

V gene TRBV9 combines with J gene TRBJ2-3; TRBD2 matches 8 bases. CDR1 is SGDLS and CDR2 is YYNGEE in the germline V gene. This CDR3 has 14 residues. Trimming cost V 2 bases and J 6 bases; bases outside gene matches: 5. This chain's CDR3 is CASSVGGGRDTQYF. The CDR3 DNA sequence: TGTGCCAGCAGCGTGGGCGGGGGGCGCGATACGCAGTATTTT.

This CDR3 is CASSRDGQGNQPQHF. The DNA of the CDR3 is TGCGCCAGCAGCCGGGACGGACAGGGCAATCAGCCCCAGCATTTT. This chain connects TRBV5-1 to TRBJ1-5; 7 bases line up with TRBD1. The CDR3 has 15 residues. Per the germline V gene, CDR1 is SGHRS and CDR2 is YFSETQ. The junction had 6 bases not matched to a gene; V was cut back by 4 bases and J by 2 bases. Together with reference TRBV5-1 and TRBJ1-5, the CDR3 gives the full variable domain: KAGVTQTPRYLIKTRGQQVTLSCSPISGHRSVSWYQQTPGQGLQFLFEYFSETQRNKGNFPGRFSGRQFSNSRSEMNVSTLELGDSALYLCASSRDGQGNQPQHFGDGTRLSIL.